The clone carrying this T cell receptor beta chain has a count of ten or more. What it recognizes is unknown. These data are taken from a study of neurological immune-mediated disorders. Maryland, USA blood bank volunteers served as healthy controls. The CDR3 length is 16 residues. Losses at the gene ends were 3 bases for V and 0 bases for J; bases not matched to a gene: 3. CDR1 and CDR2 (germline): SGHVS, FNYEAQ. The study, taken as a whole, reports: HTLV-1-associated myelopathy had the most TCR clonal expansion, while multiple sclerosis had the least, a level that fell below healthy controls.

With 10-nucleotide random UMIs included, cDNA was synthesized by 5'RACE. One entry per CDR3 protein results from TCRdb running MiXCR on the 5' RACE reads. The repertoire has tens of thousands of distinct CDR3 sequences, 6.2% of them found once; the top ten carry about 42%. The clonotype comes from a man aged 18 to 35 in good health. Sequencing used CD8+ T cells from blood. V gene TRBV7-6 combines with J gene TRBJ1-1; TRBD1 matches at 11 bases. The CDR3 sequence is CASSFGTGGMNTEAFF. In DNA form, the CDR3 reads TGTGCCAGCAGCTTCGGGACAGGGGGAATGAACACTGAAGCTTTCTTT.